These 10 T cell receptor beta chains were sequenced from one sample in a study of blood T cell repertoires in COVID-19. Libraries were prepared by immunoSEQ multiplex PCR; TCRdb keeps only in-frame clonotypes and omits some of them. The profile shows over 100,000 clones, around three quarters of them singletons. Input material: peripheral blood. The receptor set was obtained from a woman of 80 years or more with acute or convalescent COVID-19.

This sequence joins TRBV27 and TRBJ1-1; a possible D gene is TRBD1 (5 bases). Germline V CDR1 and CDR2: MNHEY, SMNVEV (reference sequence). The germline V and J ends were trimmed by 4 bases and 1 base, with 10 bases remaining between them. The CDR3 spans 14 residues. DNA for the CDR3: TGTGCCAGCAGTTCCCCTAGGGGGAACACTGAAGCTTTCTTT. It codes for CASSSPRGNTEAFF.

This chain connects TRBV2 to TRBJ1-2; no clear D gene. Trimming shortened V by 1 base and J by 8 bases, and 8 bases separated the two germline ends. This CDR3 region has 12 residues. Germline values: CDR1 SNHLY, CDR2 FYNNEI. CDR3 in DNA: TGTGCCAGCAGTGAAGGGGTGGGCGGCTACACCTTC. Its translation: CASSEGVGGYTF.

As to this clone: The same CDR3 can be traced to other DNA sequences in this sample. The chain employs TRBV6-1 and TRBJ1-5; D is undetermined. This CDR3 comprises 14 residues. V was shortened by 2 bases and J by 0 bases, with 5 bases between the two germline ends. Germline CDR1 and CDR2: MNHNS and SASEGT. CDR3 in amino acids: CASSESGSNQPQHF. The CDR3 DNA is TGTGCCAGCAGTGAATCAGGTAGCAATCAGCCCCAGCATTTT.

This chain joins TRBV3-1 (or the pseudogene TRBV3-2) and TRBJ1-5; no reliable D call. Trimming pared 3 bases from V and 4 bases from J, leaving 4 bases between. From germline, CDR1 is LGHDT and CDR2 YNNKEL (reference sequence). CDR3 length equals 12 residues. DNA for the CDR3: TGTGCCAGCAGCCAGGCTAATCAGCCCCAGCATTTT. This codes for CASSQANQPQHF.

The chain links TRBV5-4 to TRBJ2-7, with 7 bases matching TRBD2. This CDR3 has 15 amino acids. Germline lookup yields CDR1 SGHNT and CDR2 YYREEE (reference sequence). The V and J ends lost 4 bases and 2 bases, in that order; junction bases with no gene match: 9. The CDR3 protein is CASSPGGGSPYEQYF. CDR3 nucleotide sequence: TGTGCCAGCAGCCCGGGCGGCGGGAGCCCCTACGAGCAGTACTTC.

The rearrangement joins TRBV2 to TRBJ1-5; 11 nucleotides align to TRBD1. This CDR3 comprises 15 residues. CDR1 is SNHLY, CDR2 FYNNEI, per germline. The ends lost 5 bases at V and 2 bases at J; junction bases unmatched: 2. The CDR3 loop is CASSRGQGGNQPQHF. The DNA of the CDR3 is TGTGCCAGCAGTCGGGGACAGGGGGGCAATCAGCCCCAGCATTTT.

The chain has TRBV7-2 and TRBJ2-1, with 7 positions matching TRBD2. This CDR3 is 15 amino acids long. The V segment lost 1 base and the J segment 9 bases; nucleotides outside the gene matches: 9. Per germline, CDR1 SGHTA and CDR2 FQGNSA. CDR3 nucleotide sequence: TGTGCCAGCAGCTTAGTCGTGGGAGGGCCGGGTGAGCAGTTCTTC. It codes for CASSLVVGGPGEQFF.

This clone is a singleton in its sample. V and J are TRBV4-3 and TRBJ2-6; 10 positions agree with TRBD1. The CDR3 is 21 amino acids. Trimming took 0 bases from V and 3 from J; bases not matched to a gene: 14. Germline lookup yields CDR1 LGHNA and CDR2 YSLEER. CDR3 in DNA: TGCGCCAGCAGCCAAGATCGAGCTACCGGGACAGGGGAAAATGGGGCCAACGTCCTGACTTTC. Translating it yields CASSQDRATGTGENGANVLTF.

This chain links TRBV27 with TRBJ2-3, with 8 nucleotides matching TRBD1. The V segment lost 4 bases and the J segment 2 bases; nucleotides outside the gene matches: 5. Germline loops: CDR1 MNHEY, CDR2 SMNVEV (reference sequence). The CDR3 has 15 residues. CDR3 coding DNA: TGTGCCAGCAGTTCCAGGGGGCTTTCCACAGATACGCAGTATTTT. Its translation is CASSSRGLSTDTQYF.

This clone was recorded only once. The chain uses TRBV9 and TRBJ1-2, with TRBD1 identical over 7 bases. Germline V gene sequence: CDR1 SGDLS, CDR2 YYNGEE. With V trimmed by 3 bases and J by 4 bases, 12 bases remained unmatched. The CDR3 runs 16 residues. The CDR3 DNA is TGTGCCAGCAGCGGGGCTAGGACAGGTTTCCCCTATGGCTACACCTTC. Translated, it gives CASSGARTGFPYGYTF. The full variable domain, with the rest looked up from reference TRBV9 and TRBJ1-2, is DSGVTQTPKHLITATGQRVTLRCSPRSGDLSVYWYQQSLDQGLQFLIQYYNGEERAKGNILERFSAQQFPDLHSELNLSSLELGDSALYFCASSGARTGFPYGYTFGSGTRLTVV.